This entry lists 30 T cell receptor beta chains sequenced from one sample in a study of T cell repertoires in cytomegalovirus infection. TCRdb re-called the reads with MiXCR, one entry per CDR3 protein. The sample includes approximately 770,000 distinct CDR3 sequences, almost 30% of them seen just once. Which antigens these TCRs recognize remains unknown. The starting material was cultured CD8+ T cells from PBMCs, obtained from culture after CMV antigen stimulation. The receptor source for this set is a human donor in good health (CMV status not recorded). Some clones in this sample may be carry-over from other donors' samples.

This clonotype was counted at least ten times. The V and J genes are TRBV7-2 and TRBJ2-7, with D possibly matching TRBD1 (5 bases). Trimming took off 0 bases at V and 3 bases at J, with 15 bases between the two ends. This CDR3 is 16 amino acids long. Germline lookup yields CDR1 SGHTA and CDR2 FQGNSA. CDR3 protein: CASSLAAGPPNYEQYF. The CDR3 nucleotides are TGTGCCAGCAGCTTAGCGGCAGGGCCGCCCAACTACGAGCAGTACTTC.

The chain has TRBV19 and TRBJ2-3; D is unclear. Germline CDR1 and CDR2: LNHDA and SQIVND (reference sequence). The CDR3 extends over 18 amino acids. Trimming took 0 bases from V and 0 from J, leaving 16 bases between them. The chain's CDR3 is CASSIDLGLRPSTDTQYF. DNA for the CDR3: TGTGCCAGTAGTATAGATCTAGGGCTTCGGCCGAGCACAGATACGCAGTATTTT.

This clonotype was seen a few times. The rearrangement joins TRBV9 to TRBJ2-3, with D maybe TRBD2 (6 bases). Germline V gene sequence: CDR1 SGDLS, CDR2 YYNGEE. This CDR3 comprises 15 residues. V was pared by 4 bases and J by 4 bases, with 16 bases between. CDR3 residues: CASSRQAGSSDTQYF. The CDR3 DNA is TGTGCCAGCAGCCGCCAAGCCGGGAGCTCAGATACGCAGTATTTT. The full variable domain, in which reference TRBV9 and TRBJ2-3 provide the parts outside the CDR3, is DSGVTQTPKHLITATGQRVTLRCSPRSGDLSVYWYQQSLDQGLQFLIQYYNGEERAKGNILERFSAQQFPDLHSELNLSSLELGDSALYFCASSRQAGSSDTQYFGPGTRLTVL.

The chain is built from TRBV15 and TRBJ2-4, with D perhaps TRBD1 or TRBD2 (5 bases each). CDR1 is LNHNV, CDR2 YYDKDF, per germline (reference sequence). V lost 1 base, J lost 2 bases, and 15 bases lay in between. The CDR3 has 17 residues. The CDR3 spells CATSRGRDGGPKNIQYF. CDR3 nucleotides: TGTGCCACCAGCAGAGGAAGGGACGGAGGCCCCAAAAACATTCAGTACTTC.

The V call is TRBV2, the J call TRBJ2-7, with 9 bases matching TRBD1. Trimming at V came to 4 bases and at J to 1 base, leaving 5 bases not matched to a gene. CDR1 and CDR2 from the germline V gene are SNHLY and FYNNEI. CDR3 length: 15 amino acids. The CDR3: CASSGADRGSYEQYF. The CDR3 nucleotides read TGTGCCAGCAGTGGCGCGGACAGGGGTTCCTACGAGCAGTACTTC.

The chain carries TRBV18 and TRBJ2-7, with 9 bases aligning to TRBD2. The junction had 9 bases not matched to a gene; V was cut back by 3 bases and J by 6 bases. This CDR3 is 15 amino acids long. CDR1 and CDR2 (germline): KGHSH, LQKENI. The CDR3 coding sequence is TGTGCCAGCTCACCCGCGGGGGGGCTTGTCGGCGAGCAGTACTTC. Translated, it gives CASSPAGGLVGEQYF.

The chain is built from TRBV7-2 and TRBJ2-7; the match to TRBD2 covers 9 bases. The trim removed 3 bases at V and 4 bases at J, leaving 7 bases unmatched. The CDR3 is 15 residues long. Germline CDR1 and CDR2: SGHTA and FQGNSA. The CDR3 DNA reads TGTGCCAGCAGCTTCGTGGCGGGGGGGGGTTACGAGCAGTACTTC. Its translation is CASSFVAGGGYEQYF.

This clonotype has a count of ten or more. Mismatch with germline at one junction end may stem from a read error. The gene calls are TRBV7-6 and TRBJ2-1; D uncertain. Germline V CDR1 and CDR2: SGHVS, FNYEAQ. The CDR3 extends over 15 amino acids. CDR3 residues: CASSLFQNSHNEQFF. In DNA, the CDR3 is TGTGCCAGCAGCCTCTTTCAAAACTCCCACAATGAGCAGTTCTTC. Full variable domain (rest looked up from reference TRBV7-6 and TRBJ2-1): GAGVSQSPRYKVTKRGQDVALRCDPISGHVSLYWYRQALGQGPEFLTYFNYEAQQDKSGLPNDRFSAERPEGSISTLTIQRTEQRDSAMYRCASSLFQNSHNEQFFGPGTRLTVL.

The chain is built from TRBV19 and TRBJ1-6; 8 positions match TRBD1. Trimming cost V 0 bases and J 9 bases; bases outside gene matches: 7. Germline V gene sequence: CDR1 LNHDA, CDR2 SQIVND (reference sequence). This CDR3 is 16 amino acids long. The CDR3 DNA is TGTGCCAGTAGTATAGACAGGGGGCGCGTTGGTTCACCCCTCCACTTT. It codes for CASSIDRGRVGSPLHF.

V and J are TRBV25-1 and TRBJ1-2, with TRBD1 as a possible D gene (6 bases). CDR1 is MGHDK, CDR2 SYGVNS, per germline. This CDR3 comprises 12 residues. Between the trimmed V and J ends, which lost 3 bases and 8 bases, there was a span of 10 bases. The CDR3 reads CASSEGGQGYTF. In DNA form, the CDR3 reads TGTGCCAGCAGTGAGGGGGGGCAAGGCTACACCTTC.

The sample holds a few counts of this clonotype. This chain uses TRBV27 with TRBJ2-7, with TRBD1 identical over 8 bases. This CDR3 comprises 14 residues. The V segment lost 4 bases and the J segment 5 bases; nucleotides outside the gene matches: 7. Germline lookup yields CDR1 MNHEY and CDR2 SMNVEV (reference sequence). CDR3 sequence reads: CASSSRTGRHEQYV. The CDR3 DNA reads TGTGCCAGCAGTTCCCGGACAGGGCGGCACGAGCAGTACGTC.

This chain uses TRBV7-2 with TRBJ1-2; D perhaps matches TRBD1 (6 bases). This CDR3 has 15 residues. Germline CDR1 and CDR2: SGHTA and FQGNSA. The ends were cut back, 7 bases at V and 2 bases at J, with 17 bases in the middle. DNA of the CDR3: TGTGCCAGCAACCCCCCGACAGGAGCAAACTATGGCTACACCTTC. Amino acids: CASNPPTGANYGYTF.

The chain has TRBV7-9 and TRBJ1-6, with D hard to call. From germline, CDR1 is SEHNR and CDR2 FQNEAQ (reference sequence). The CDR3 covers 12 residues. V lost 1 base and J 13 bases, leaving 8 bases between the germline ends. In nucleotides, the CDR3 is TGTGCCAGCAGCTTAGGTCCATCCCCCCTCCACTTT. This encodes CASSLGPSPLHF.

This clonotype was seen ten or more times. The chain joins TRBV7-8 to TRBJ2-1; no definite D call. Per the germline V gene, CDR1 is SGHVS and CDR2 is FQNEAQ. Trimming removed 10 bases at V and 2 bases at J, with 15 bases between. This CDR3 spans 14 amino acids. CDR3 protein: CATGVGGPYNEQFF. The DNA of the CDR3 is TGTGCCACCGGAGTCGGCGGTCCCTACAATGAGCAGTTCTTC.

The chain joins TRBV2 to TRBJ2-1; either TRBD1 or TRBD2 may fit D (5 bases each). In germline, CDR1 is SNHLY, CDR2 FYNNEI. The CDR3 is 12 residues long. The V end was cut by 7 bases, the J end by 7 bases, with 11 bases between. CDR3 nucleotide sequence: TGTGCCAGCACGGACAAGCGGAATGAGCAGTTCTTC. This gives the protein CASTDKRNEQFF.

The chain is built from TRBV4-3 and TRBJ2-3, with TRBD2 matching 14 bases. CDR1 and CDR2 from the germline V gene are LGHNA and YSLEER. The CDR3 is 18 amino acids. J lost 6 bases, V lost 0 bases, and 8 bases had no gene match. CDR3: CASSQDPTSGGAYDTQYF. As DNA, the CDR3 is TGCGCCAGCAGCCAAGATCCGACTAGCGGGGGGGCTTACGATACGCAGTATTTT.

Only a few counts were recorded for this clonotype. V gene TRBV6-5 combines with J gene TRBJ1-4; 8 positions agree with TRBD1. This CDR3 contains 13 residues. V lost 5 bases and J lost 7; bases outside the gene matches: 3. Germline lookup yields CDR1 MNHEY and CDR2 SVGAGI. CDR3 sequence: CASSAGTGEKLFF. In nucleotides, the CDR3 is TGTGCCAGCAGTGCCGGGACAGGTGAAAAACTGTTTTTT.

The rearrangement uses TRBV19 and TRBJ2-2, with 9 nucleotides matching TRBD2. V dropped 5 bases and J dropped 6; count of bases not matched to a gene: 4. Per the germline V gene, CDR1 is LNHDA and CDR2 is SQIVND (reference sequence). The CDR3 spans 14 residues. CDR3 amino acids: CASSETSGPGELFF. CDR3 DNA sequence: TGTGCCAGTAGTGAGACTAGCGGCCCCGGGGAGCTGTTTTTT.

Many counts were recorded for this clonotype. The chain uses TRBV27 and TRBJ1-6; D not resolved. V lost 8 bases, J lost 8 bases, and 7 bases lay in between. The CDR3 length is 11 residues. The V gene's germline CDR1 is MNHEY and CDR2 SMNVEV (reference sequence). Here the CDR3 DNA reads TGTGCCAGCGGGATATATTCACCCCTCCACTTT. Amino acids: CASGIYSPLHF.

The genes are TRBV27 and TRBJ2-3, with D perhaps matching TRBD1 or TRBD2 (6 bases each). V lost 6 bases, J lost 2 bases, and 15 bases lay in between. CDR1 and CDR2 (germline): MNHEY, SMNVEV (reference sequence). This CDR3 region has 15 residues. The CDR3 DNA is TGTGCCAGCAGCCCTAGGGGGAGGACCACAGATACGCAGTATTTT. Translating it yields CASSPRGRTTDTQYF.

The chain has TRBV7-2 and TRBJ1-1; perhaps TRBD1 as D (5 bases). Trimming left V 5 bases short and J 4 bases short, with 17 bases between. CDR3 size: 15 residues. Germline V lookup: CDR1 SGHTA, CDR2 FQGNSA. In nucleotides, the CDR3 is TGTGCCAGCAGCCTTCATTCCTACGGGGGCACTGAAGCTTTCTTT. Translation gives CASSLHSYGGTEAFF. The variable domain in full, with the rest retrieved from reference TRBV7-2 and TRBJ1-1, is GAGVSQSPSNKVTEKGKDVELRCDPISGHTALYWYRQSLGQGLEFLIYFQGNSAPDKSGLPSDRFSAERTGGSVSTLTIQRTQQEDSAVYLCASSLHSYGGTEAFFGQGTRLTVV.

This clonotype has more than one count but fewer than ten. V is TRBV7-9 and J is TRBJ2-4, with a weak D call TRBD1 (5 bases). The V gene's germline CDR1 is SEHNR and CDR2 FQNEAQ (reference sequence). The CDR3 spans 18 residues. V gave up 5 bases and J gave up 1 base, with 21 bases separating them. The CDR3 sequence is CASSPAWGESFAKNIQYF. The CDR3 region has the DNA TGTGCCAGCAGCCCCGCTTGGGGCGAATCATTCGCCAAAAACATTCAGTACTTC.

This clonotype was observed a handful of times. The V and J genes are TRBV7-6 and TRBJ2-5; D remains ambiguous. V was clipped by 1 base and J by 5 bases, with 17 bases between them. CDR3 size: 16 residues. Germline CDR1 and CDR2: SGHVS and FNYEAQ. The CDR3 DNA is TGTGCCAGCAGCTTAGGGAAAGTACAGTTGCAGGAGACCCAGTACTTC. Its translation: CASSLGKVQLQETQYF.

The chain recombines TRBV14 with TRBJ2-3, with 14 bases aligning to TRBD2. This CDR3 is built from 20 residues. Germline-derived CDR1 and CDR2 are SGHDN and FVKESK. V lost 1 base and J lost 4; bases outside the gene matches: 13. The CDR3 nucleotides read TGTGCCAGCAGCCAAGGGACTAGCGGGGGGCCCGGGGCTGGTCCAGATACGCAGTATTTT. As protein: CASSQGTSGGPGAGPDTQYF.

The gene calls are TRBV14 and TRBJ1-6; 9 bases agree with TRBD1. With V trimmed by 0 bases and J by 8 bases, 5 bases remained unmatched. This CDR3 is built from 16 residues. Germline lookup yields CDR1 SGHDN and CDR2 FVKESK. Written as DNA, the CDR3 is TGTGCCAGCAGCCAAGATCCACAGGGGGCTTATTCACCCCTCCACTTT. This gives the protein CASSQDPQGAYSPLHF.

In its sample, this clonotype was seen a few times. This rearrangement joins TRBV6-2 or TRBV6-3 to TRBJ2-3; perhaps TRBD2 as D (6 bases). V lost 4 bases and J lost 0, with 17 bases in between. Germline CDR1 reads MNHEY; CDR2 reads SVGEGT. The CDR3 consists of 17 residues. CDR3 amino acids: CASSWAAERVSTDTQYF. The CDR3 coding sequence is TGTGCCAGCAGTTGGGCGGCGGAGCGGGTTAGCACAGATACGCAGTATTTT.

This clonotype was detected a few times. This sequence joins TRBV4-2 and TRBJ2-5; D is uncertain. This CDR3 is built from 12 residues. CDR1 and CDR2 from the germline V gene are LGHNA and YNFKEQ. Trimming removed 3 bases at V and 5 bases at J, with 7 bases between. CDR3 loop: CASSQDYETQYF. For the CDR3, the DNA is TGTGCCAGCAGCCAGGATTATGAGACCCAGTACTTC.

V gene TRBV7-6 combines with J gene TRBJ1-6, with 8 positions matching TRBD1. The CDR3 loop spans 16 amino acids. Germline-derived CDR1 and CDR2 are SGHVS and FNYEAQ. Losses at the gene ends were 5 bases for V and 7 bases for J; bases not matched to a gene: 10. The CDR3 region is CASSPRDRTTNSPLHF. The CDR3 DNA is TGTGCCAGCAGCCCCCGGGACAGGACGACGAATTCACCCCTCCACTTT.

This clonotype was counted many times. The CDR3 spells CASKTGTEESSGKLFF. The CDR3 DNA reads as TGTGCCAGCAAAACCGGGACCGAAGAGTCCTCGGGAAAACTGTTTTTT. The chain carries TRBV10-3 and TRBJ1-4; possibly TRBD1 for D (5 bases). Trimming removed 10 bases from V and 10 bases from J, with 28 bases in between. The CDR3 is made up of 16 amino acids. CDR1 is ENHRY and CDR2 is SYGVKD in the germline V gene.

This clonotype was counted only a few times. The V gene is TRBV6-5, the J gene TRBJ2-7; TRBD1 is a possible D gene (6 bases). The CDR3 extends over 15 amino acids. V lost 4 bases to trimming and J lost 2 bases, with 15 bases between them. CDR1 is MNHEY and CDR2 is SVGAGI in the germline V gene. The CDR3 loop reads CASSSFAAGAYEQYV. In DNA form, the CDR3 reads TGTGCCAGCAGTTCCTTTGCGGCAGGGGCCTACGAGCAGTACGTC.